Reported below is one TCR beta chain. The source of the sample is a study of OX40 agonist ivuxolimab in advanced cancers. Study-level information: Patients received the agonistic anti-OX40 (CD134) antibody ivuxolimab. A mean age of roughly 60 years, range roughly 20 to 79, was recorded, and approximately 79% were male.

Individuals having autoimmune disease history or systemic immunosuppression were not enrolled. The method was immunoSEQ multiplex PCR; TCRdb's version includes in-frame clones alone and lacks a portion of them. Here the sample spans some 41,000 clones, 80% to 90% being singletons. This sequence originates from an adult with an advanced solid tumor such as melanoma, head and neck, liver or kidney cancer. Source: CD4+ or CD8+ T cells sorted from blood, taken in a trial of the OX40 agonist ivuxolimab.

CDR3 coding DNA: TGCAGCGAACTCTCGGGCAGAGAGACCCAGTACTTC. Translation: CSELSGRETQYF. The chain carries TRBV29-1 and TRBJ2-5; D remains ambiguous. Germline CDR1 and CDR2: SQVTM and ANQGSEA. The CDR3 has 12 residues. The V end lost 7 bases, the J end lost 4 bases, and 13 bases lay between the germline ends.